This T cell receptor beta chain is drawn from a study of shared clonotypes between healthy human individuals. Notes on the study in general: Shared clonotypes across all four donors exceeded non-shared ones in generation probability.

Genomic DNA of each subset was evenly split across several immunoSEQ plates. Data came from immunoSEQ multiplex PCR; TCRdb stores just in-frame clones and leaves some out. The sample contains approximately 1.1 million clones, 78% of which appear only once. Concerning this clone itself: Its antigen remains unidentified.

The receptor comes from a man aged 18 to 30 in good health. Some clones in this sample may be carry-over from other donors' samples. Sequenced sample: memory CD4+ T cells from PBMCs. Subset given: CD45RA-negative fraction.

The CDR3 coding sequence is TGTGCCAGCAGCGATTCCCCGGGACAGAGCTACGAGCAGTACTTC. It encodes CASSDSPGQSYEQYF. The chain recombines TRBV7-9 with TRBJ2-7; 7 bases fit TRBD1. Per the germline V gene, CDR1 is SEHNR and CDR2 is FQNEAQ (reference sequence). The CDR3 runs to 15 residues. The V segment lost 5 bases and the J segment 3 bases; nucleotides outside the gene matches: 10.